This T cell receptor beta chain was captured by sequencing in a study of glioma-infiltrating T cells after dendritic cell vaccination. Time point denoted: after dendritic cell vaccination, including at tumor progression/relapse. Sequenced by immunoSEQ multiplex PCR; TCRdb stores in-frame clones only, minus some. Seen here are 60,000 or so clones, 86% observed once, and the top ten hold roughly 12%. The TCR sequence derives from a human donor with glioblastoma. The sequences come from blood, collected after dendritic cell vaccination.

The CDR3 loop is CASSADRALGNTEAFF. In DNA form, the CDR3 reads TGCGCCAGCAGCGCGGACAGGGCTCTGGGGAACACTGAAGCTTTCTTT. The genes are TRBV10-1 and TRBJ1-1; TRBD1 matches at 8 bases. The CDR3 consists of 16 residues. J was trimmed by 1 base and V by 6 bases; bases with no gene match: 10. Germline V gene sequence: CDR1 WNHNN, CDR2 SYGVQD (reference sequence).